The 10 T cell receptor beta chains given below trace back to one sample, sequenced in a study of shared clonotypes between healthy human individuals. Produced via immunoSEQ multiplex PCR; TCRdb's table is partial and in-frame only. Among 2,100,000 or so clones, roughly 95% were seen once, and the ten largest hold around 0.13%. The material sequenced was naive CD4+ T cells sorted from blood. Subset described: CD45RA+ positively selected. All receptors derive from a man in his late teens or twenties in good health.

With regard to this clone: Other DNA sequences in this specimen translate into the identical CDR3. This chain links TRBV9 with TRBJ1-4; weak D call: TRBD1 (5 bases). V dropped 0 bases and J dropped 2 bases, with 8 bases sitting between them. CDR1 is SGDLS, CDR2 YYNGEE, per germline. CDR3 length: 15 amino acids. CDR3 nucleotide sequence: TGTGCCAGCAGCGTAGAGGGGAGGACTAATGAAAAACTGTTTTTT. Amino acids: CASSVEGRTNEKLFF.

This clone appeared once. V gene TRBV7-2 combines with J gene TRBJ2-7; either TRBD1 or TRBD2 may fit D (5 bases each). CDR3 size: 13 residues. V dropped 5 bases and J dropped 3 bases, with 11 bases sitting between them. In germline, CDR1 is SGHTA, CDR2 FQGNSA. CDR3 in DNA: TGTGCCAGCAGCGAGGGACCGAGCTACGAGCAGTACTTC. It encodes CASSEGPSYEQYF.

The chain recombines TRBV10-3 with TRBJ1-2, with 11 bases that match TRBD1. With V trimmed by 10 bases and J by 6 bases, 4 bases remained unmatched. CDR1 and CDR2 from the germline V gene are ENHRY and SYGVKD. There are 12 residues in the CDR3. This chain's CDR3 is CATRTGGDGYTF. For the CDR3, the DNA is TGTGCCACCCGGACAGGGGGCGATGGCTACACCTTC.

This chain links TRBV18 with TRBJ2-7, with no clear D. This CDR3 spans 15 amino acids. V lost 3 bases to trimming and J lost 6 bases, with 18 bases between them. Looked up from germline, CDR1 is KGHSH and CDR2 is LQKENI. This CDR3 reads CASSPDLLAMGEQYF. CDR3 coding DNA: TGTGCCAGCTCACCCGACTTGCTGGCTATGGGCGAGCAGTACTTC.

The chain employs TRBV30 and TRBJ1-2; maybe TRBD1 (6 bases). The V gene's germline CDR1 is GTSNPN and CDR2 SVGIG (reference sequence). The CDR3 spans 14 residues. V was clipped by 1 base and J by 3 bases, with 12 bases between them. The CDR3 spells CAWSGGAADYGYTF. CDR3 bases: TGTGCCTGGAGTGGGGGGGCAGCAGACTATGGCTACACCTTC.

A word on this clone: This CDR3 is also generated by other DNA sequences in the sample. The chain combines TRBV7-2 with TRBJ1-5, with 7 bases matching TRBD1. V was pared by 3 bases and J by 3 bases, with 5 bases of the junction left unmatched. The CDR3 spans 15 residues. The germline V gene has CDR1 SGHTA and CDR2 FQGNSA. The CDR3 sequence: CASSLGGQYNQPQHF. The CDR3 DNA sequence: TGTGCCAGCAGCTTGGGGGGACAGTACAATCAGCCCCAGCATTTT.

The chain is built from TRBV27 and TRBJ1-6; D call uncertain. Trimming stripped 4 bases from V and 8 bases from J, with 12 bases between. CDR3 length equals 14 residues. CDR1 is MNHEY and CDR2 is SMNVEV in the germline V gene (reference sequence). The CDR3 sequence: CASSSGLADSPLHF. In DNA, the CDR3 is TGTGCCAGCAGTTCCGGACTGGCGGATTCACCCCTCCACTTT.

The chain recombines TRBV29-1 with TRBJ2-7; D possibly matches TRBD1 or TRBD2 (5 bases each). V lost 0 bases to trimming and J lost 3 bases, with 15 bases between them. The CDR3 totals 15 residues. From germline, CDR1 is SQVTM and CDR2 ANQGSEA. The CDR3 region is CSVEDPRRGDYEQYF. The CDR3 DNA is TGCAGCGTTGAAGATCCACGAAGAGGGGACTACGAGCAGTACTTC.

As to this clone: Other DNA sequences in the same sample also yield this CDR3. This chain connects TRBV7-9 to TRBJ1-4; D gene unclear. The germline CDR1 and CDR2 sequences are SEHNR and FQNEAQ (reference sequence). This CDR3 is 15 amino acids long. The V end lost 1 base, the J end lost 0 bases, and 6 bases lay between the germline ends. CDR3 DNA: TGTGCCAGCAGCTTAGGTGGGACAACTAATGAAAAACTGTTTTTT. Protein: CASSLGGTTNEKLFF.

This chain joins TRBV28 and TRBJ2-1; D might be TRBD1 or TRBD2, each matching 5 bases. This CDR3 contains 15 residues. From germline, CDR1 is MDHEN and CDR2 SYDVKM. V lost 5 bases and J lost 8, with 19 bases in between. CDR3 sequence: CASSKPGRMKDEQFF. CDR3 coding DNA: TGTGCCAGCAGTAAACCGGGACGGATGAAGGATGAGCAGTTCTTC.